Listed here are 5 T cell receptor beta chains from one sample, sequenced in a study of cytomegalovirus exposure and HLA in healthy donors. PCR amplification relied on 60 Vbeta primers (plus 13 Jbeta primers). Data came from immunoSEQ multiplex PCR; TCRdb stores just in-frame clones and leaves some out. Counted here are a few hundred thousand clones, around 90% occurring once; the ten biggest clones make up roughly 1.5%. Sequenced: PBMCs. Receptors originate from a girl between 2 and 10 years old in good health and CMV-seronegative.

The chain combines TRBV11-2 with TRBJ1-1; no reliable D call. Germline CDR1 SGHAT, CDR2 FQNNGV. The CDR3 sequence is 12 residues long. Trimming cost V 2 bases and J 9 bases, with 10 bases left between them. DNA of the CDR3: TGTGCCAGCAGCTTACTCCCGGGTCAAGCTTTCTTT. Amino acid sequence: CASSLLPGQAFF.

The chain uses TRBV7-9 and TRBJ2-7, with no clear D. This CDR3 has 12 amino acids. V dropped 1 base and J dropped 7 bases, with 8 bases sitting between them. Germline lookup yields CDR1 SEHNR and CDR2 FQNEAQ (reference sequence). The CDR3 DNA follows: TGTGCCAGCAGCTTAGTTAGTGGTGAGCAGTACTTC. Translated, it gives CASSLVSGEQYF.

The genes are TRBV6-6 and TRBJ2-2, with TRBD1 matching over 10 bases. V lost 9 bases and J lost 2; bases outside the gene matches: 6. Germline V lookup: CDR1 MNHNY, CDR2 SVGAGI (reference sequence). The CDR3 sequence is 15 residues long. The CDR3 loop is CASMGQGKNTGELFF. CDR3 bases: TGTGCCAGTATGGGACAGGGGAAAAACACCGGGGAGCTGTTTTTT.

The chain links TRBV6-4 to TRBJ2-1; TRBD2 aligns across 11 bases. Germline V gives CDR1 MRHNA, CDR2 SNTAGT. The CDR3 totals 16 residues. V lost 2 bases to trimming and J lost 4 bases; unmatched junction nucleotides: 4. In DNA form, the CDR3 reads TGTGCCAGCAGTGACGGGGGACTAGCGGAGTACAATGAGCAGTTCTTC. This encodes CASSDGGLAEYNEQFF.

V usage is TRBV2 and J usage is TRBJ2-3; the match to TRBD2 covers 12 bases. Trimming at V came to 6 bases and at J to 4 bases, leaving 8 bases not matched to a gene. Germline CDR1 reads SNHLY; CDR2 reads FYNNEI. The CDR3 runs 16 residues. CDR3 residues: CASSASGGAGSDTQYF. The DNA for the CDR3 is TGTGCCAGCAGCGCTAGCGGGGGGGCCGGGTCAGATACGCAGTATTTT.